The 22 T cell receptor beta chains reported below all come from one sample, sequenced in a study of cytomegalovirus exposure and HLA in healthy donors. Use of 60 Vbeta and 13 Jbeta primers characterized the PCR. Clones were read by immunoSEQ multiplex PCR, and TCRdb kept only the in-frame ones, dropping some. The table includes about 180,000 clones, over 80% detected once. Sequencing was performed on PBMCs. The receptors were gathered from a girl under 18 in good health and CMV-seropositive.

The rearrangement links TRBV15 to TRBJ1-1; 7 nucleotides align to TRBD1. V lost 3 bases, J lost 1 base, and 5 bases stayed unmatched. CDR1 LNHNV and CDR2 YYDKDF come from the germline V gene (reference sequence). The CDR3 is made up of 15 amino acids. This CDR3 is CATSSSRGENTEAFF. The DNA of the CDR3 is TGTGCCACCAGCAGTTCCAGGGGGGAGAACACTGAAGCTTTCTTT.

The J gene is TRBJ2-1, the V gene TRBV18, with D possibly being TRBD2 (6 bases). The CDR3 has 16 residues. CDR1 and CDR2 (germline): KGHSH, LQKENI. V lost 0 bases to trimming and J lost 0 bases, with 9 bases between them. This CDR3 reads CASSPPAGSSYNEQFF. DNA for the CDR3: TGTGCCAGCTCACCACCGGCGGGAAGCTCCTACAATGAGCAGTTCTTC.

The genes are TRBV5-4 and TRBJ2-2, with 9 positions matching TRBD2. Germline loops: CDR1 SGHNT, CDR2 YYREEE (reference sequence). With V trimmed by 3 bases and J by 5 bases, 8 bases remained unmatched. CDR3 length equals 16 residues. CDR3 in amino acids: CASSSQGSGRTGELFF. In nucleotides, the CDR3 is TGTGCCAGCAGCTCCCAAGGGAGCGGGAGGACCGGGGAGCTGTTTTTT.

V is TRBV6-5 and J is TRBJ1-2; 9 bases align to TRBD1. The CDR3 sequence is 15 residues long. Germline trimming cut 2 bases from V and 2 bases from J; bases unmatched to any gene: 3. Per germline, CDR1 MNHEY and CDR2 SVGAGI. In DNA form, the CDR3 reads TGTGCCAGCAGTTACGGGACAGGGAGGAACTATGGCTACACCTTC. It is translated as CASSYGTGRNYGYTF.

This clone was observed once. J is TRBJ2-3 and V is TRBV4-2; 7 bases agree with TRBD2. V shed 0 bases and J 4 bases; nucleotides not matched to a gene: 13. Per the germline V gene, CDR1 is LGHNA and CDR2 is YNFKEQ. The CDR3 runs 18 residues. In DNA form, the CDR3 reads TGTGCCAGCAGCCAAGATTCGGGCGGGAGAGTGATAGCAGATACGCAGTATTTT. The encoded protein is CASSQDSGGRVIADTQYF.

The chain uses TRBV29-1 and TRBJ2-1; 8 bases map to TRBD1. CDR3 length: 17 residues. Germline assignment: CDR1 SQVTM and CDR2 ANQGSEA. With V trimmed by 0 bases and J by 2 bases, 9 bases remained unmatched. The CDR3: CSVEDPVQGETYNEQFF. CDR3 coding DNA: TGCAGCGTTGAAGATCCCGTACAGGGGGAAACCTACAATGAGCAGTTCTTC.

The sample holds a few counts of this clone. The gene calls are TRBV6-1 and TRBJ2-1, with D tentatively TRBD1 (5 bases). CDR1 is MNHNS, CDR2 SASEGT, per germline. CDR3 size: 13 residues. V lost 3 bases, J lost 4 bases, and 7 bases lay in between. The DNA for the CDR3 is TGTGCCAGCAGTGAGACAGCTTACAATGAGCAGTTCTTC. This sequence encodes CASSETAYNEQFF.

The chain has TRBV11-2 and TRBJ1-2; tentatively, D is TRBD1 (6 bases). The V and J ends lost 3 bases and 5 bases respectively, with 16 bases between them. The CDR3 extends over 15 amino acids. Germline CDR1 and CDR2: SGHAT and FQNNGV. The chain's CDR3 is CASSLAQGPRYGYTF. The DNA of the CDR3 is TGTGCCAGCAGCTTGGCGCAGGGGCCTAGGTATGGCTACACCTTC.

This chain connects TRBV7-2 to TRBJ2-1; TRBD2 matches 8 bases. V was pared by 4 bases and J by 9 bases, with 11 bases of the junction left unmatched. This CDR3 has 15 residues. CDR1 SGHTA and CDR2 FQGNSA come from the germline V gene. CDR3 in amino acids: CASSSHPGLESEQFF. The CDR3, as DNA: TGTGCCAGCAGCTCCCATCCGGGACTAGAGAGTGAGCAGTTCTTC.

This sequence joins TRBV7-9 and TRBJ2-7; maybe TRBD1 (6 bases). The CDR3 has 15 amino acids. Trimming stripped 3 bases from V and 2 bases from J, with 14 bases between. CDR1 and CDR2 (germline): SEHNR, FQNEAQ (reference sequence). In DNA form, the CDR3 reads TGTGCCAGCAGCTTGGGTCAGGGGTATCCCTACGAGCAGTACTTC. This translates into CASSLGQGYPYEQYF. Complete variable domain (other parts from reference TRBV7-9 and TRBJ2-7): DTGVSQNPRHKITKRGQNVTFRCDPISEHNRLYWYRQTLGQGPEFLTYFQNEAQLEKSRLLSDRFSAERPKGSFSTLEIQRTEQGDSAMYLCASSLGQGYPYEQYFGPGTRLTVT.

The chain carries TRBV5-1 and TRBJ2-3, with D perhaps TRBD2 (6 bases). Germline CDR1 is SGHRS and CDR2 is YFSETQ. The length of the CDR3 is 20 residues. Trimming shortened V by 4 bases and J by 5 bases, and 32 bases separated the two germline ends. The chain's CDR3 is CASSQNPPGFGGPPGDTQYF. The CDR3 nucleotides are TGCGCCAGCAGCCAGAACCCTCCCGGCTTCGGAGGGCCCCCCGGAGATACGCAGTATTTT. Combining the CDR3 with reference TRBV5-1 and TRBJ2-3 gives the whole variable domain KAGVTQTPRYLIKTRGQQVTLSCSPISGHRSVSWYQQTPGQGLQFLFEYFSETQRNKGNFPGRFSGRQFSNSRSEMNVSTLELGDSALYLCASSQNPPGFGGPPGDTQYFGPGTRLTVL.

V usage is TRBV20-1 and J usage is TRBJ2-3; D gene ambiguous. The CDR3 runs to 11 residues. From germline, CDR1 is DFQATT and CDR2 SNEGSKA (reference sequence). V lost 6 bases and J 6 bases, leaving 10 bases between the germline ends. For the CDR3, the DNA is TGCAGTGCCTCGACTTTTGATACGCAGTATTTT. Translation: CSASTFDTQYF.

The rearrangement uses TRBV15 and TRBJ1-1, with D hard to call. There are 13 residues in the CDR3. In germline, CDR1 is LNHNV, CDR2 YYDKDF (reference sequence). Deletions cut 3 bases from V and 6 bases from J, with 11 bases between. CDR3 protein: CATSRTYSAEAFF. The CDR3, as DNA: TGTGCCACCAGCAGGACTTACTCCGCTGAAGCTTTCTTT.

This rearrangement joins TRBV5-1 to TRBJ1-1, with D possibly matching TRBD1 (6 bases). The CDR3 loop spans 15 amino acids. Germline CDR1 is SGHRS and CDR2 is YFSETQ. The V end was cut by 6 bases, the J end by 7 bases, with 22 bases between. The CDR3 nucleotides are TGCGCCAGCACGGGGGGGCTCGGCAGTTACGGTGAAGCTTTCTTT. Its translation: CASTGGLGSYGEAFF.

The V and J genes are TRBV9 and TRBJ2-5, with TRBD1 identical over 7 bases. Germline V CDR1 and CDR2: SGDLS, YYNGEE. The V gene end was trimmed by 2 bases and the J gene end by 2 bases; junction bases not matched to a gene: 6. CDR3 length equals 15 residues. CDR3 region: CASSVGQVSQETQYF. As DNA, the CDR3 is TGTGCCAGCAGCGTCGGACAGGTCTCTCAAGAGACCCAGTACTTC.

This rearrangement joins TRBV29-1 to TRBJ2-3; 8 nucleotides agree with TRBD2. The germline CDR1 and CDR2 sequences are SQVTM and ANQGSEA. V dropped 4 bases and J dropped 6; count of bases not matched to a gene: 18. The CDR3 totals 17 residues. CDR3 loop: CSVAGFSGTDFSDTQYF. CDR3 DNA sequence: TGCAGCGTTGCTGGGTTTAGCGGGACGGACTTTTCGGATACGCAGTATTTT.

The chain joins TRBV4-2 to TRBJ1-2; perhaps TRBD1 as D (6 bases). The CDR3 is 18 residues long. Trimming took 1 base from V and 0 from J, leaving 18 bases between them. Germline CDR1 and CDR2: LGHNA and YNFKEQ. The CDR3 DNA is TGTGCCAGCAGCCAAGGTGGGATTAAGGACAGAGCTAACTATGGCTACACCTTC. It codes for CASSQGGIKDRANYGYTF.

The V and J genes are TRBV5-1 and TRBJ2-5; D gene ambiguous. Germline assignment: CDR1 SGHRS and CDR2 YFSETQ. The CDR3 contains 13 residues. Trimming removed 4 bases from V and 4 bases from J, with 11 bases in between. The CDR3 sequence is CASSELKIETQYF. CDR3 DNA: TGCGCCAGCAGCGAGTTAAAGATAGAGACCCAGTACTTC.

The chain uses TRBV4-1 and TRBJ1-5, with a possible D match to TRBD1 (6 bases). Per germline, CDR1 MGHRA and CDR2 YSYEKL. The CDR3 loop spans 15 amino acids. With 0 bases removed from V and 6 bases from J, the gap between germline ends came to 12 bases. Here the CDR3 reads CASSQDQGWRQPQHF. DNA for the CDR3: TGCGCCAGCAGCCAAGACCAGGGGTGGCGTCAGCCCCAGCATTTT.

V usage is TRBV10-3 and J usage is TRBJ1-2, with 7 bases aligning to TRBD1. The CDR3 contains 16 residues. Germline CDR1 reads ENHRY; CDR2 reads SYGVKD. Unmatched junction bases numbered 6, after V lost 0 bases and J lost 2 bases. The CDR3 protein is CAISESGVQGNYGYTF. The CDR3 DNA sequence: TGTGCCATCAGTGAGTCGGGGGTACAGGGGAACTATGGCTACACCTTC.

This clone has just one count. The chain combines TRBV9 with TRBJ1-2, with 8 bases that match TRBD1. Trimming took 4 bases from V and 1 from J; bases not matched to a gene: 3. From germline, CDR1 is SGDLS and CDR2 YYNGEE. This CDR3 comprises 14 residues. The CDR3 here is CASSPDRGNYGYTF. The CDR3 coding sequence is TGTGCCAGCAGCCCAGACAGGGGTAACTATGGCTACACCTTC.

Here the CDR3 DNA reads TGTGCCAGCAGCTTAGGCCAGGGTAGCTTTAATGAGCAGTTCTTC. This sequence encodes CASSLGQGSFNEQFF. The V call is TRBV13, the J call TRBJ2-1; tentatively, D is TRBD1 (5 bases). This CDR3 is built from 15 residues. The V and J ends lost 0 bases and 7 bases respectively, with 13 bases between them. Per germline, CDR1 PRHDT and CDR2 FYEKMQ (reference sequence). The whole variable domain, filled in from reference TRBV13 and TRBJ2-1, reads AAGVIQSPRHLIKEKRETATLKCYPIPRHDTVYWYQQGPGQDPQFLISFYEKMQSDKGSIPDRFSAQQFSDYHSELNMSSLELGDSALYFCASSLGQGSFNEQFFGPGTRLTVL.